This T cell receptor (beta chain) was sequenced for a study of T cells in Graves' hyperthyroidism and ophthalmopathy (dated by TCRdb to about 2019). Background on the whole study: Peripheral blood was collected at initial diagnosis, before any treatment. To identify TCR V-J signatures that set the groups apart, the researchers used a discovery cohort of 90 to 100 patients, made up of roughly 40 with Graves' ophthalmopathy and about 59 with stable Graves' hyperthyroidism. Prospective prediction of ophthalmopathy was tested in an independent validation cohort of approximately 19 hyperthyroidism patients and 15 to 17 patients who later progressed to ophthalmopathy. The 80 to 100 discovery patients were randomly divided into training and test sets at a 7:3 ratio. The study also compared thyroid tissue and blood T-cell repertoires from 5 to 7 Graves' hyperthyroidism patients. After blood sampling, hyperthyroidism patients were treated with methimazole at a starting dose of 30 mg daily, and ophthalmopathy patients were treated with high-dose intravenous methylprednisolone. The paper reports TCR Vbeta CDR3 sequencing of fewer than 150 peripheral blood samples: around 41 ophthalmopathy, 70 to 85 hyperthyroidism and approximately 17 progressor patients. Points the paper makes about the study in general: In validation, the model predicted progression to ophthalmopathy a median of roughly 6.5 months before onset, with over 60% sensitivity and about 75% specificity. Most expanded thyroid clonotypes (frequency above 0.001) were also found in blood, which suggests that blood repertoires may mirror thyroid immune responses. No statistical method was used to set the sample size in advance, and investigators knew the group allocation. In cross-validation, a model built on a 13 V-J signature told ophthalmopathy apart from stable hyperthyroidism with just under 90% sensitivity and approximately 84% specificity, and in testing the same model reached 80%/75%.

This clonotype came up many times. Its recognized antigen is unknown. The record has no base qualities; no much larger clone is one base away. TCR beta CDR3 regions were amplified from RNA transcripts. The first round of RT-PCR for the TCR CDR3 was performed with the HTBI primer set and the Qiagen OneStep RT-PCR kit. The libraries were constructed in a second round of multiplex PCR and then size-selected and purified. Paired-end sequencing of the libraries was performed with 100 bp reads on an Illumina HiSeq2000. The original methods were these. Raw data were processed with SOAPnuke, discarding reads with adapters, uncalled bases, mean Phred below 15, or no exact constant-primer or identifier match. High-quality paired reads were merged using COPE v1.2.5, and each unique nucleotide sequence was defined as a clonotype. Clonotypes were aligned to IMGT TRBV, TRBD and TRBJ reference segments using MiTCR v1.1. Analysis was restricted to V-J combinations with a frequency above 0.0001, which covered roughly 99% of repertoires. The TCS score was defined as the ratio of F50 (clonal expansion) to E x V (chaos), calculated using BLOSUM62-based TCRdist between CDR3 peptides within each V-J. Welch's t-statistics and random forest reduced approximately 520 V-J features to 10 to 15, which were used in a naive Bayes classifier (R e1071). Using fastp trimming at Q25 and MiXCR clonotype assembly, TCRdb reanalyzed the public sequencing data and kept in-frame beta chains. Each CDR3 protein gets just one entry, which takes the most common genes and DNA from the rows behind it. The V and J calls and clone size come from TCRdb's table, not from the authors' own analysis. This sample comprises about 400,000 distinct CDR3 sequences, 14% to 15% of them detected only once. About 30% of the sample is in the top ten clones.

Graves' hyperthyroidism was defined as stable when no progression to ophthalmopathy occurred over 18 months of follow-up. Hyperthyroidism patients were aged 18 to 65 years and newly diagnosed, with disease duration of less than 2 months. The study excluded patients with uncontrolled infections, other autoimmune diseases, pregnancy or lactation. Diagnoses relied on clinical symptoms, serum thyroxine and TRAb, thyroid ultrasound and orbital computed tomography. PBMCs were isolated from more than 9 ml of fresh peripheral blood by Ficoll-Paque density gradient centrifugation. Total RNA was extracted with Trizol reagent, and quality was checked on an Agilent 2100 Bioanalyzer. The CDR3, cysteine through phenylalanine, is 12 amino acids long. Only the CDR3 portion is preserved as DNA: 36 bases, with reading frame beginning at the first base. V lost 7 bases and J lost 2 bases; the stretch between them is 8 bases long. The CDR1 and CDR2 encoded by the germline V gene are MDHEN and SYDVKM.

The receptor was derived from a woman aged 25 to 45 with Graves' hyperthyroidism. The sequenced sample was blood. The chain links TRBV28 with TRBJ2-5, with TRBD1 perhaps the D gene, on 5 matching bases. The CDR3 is CASMQGQETQYF. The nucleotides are TGTGCCAGCATGCAGGGACAAGAGACCCAGTACTTC. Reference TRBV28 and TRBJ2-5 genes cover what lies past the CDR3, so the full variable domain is DVKVTQSSRYLVKRTGEKVFLECVQDMDHENMFWYRQDPGLGLRLIYFSYDVKMKEKGDIPEGYSVSREKKERFSLILESASTNQTSMYLCASMQGQETQYFGPGTRLLVL.